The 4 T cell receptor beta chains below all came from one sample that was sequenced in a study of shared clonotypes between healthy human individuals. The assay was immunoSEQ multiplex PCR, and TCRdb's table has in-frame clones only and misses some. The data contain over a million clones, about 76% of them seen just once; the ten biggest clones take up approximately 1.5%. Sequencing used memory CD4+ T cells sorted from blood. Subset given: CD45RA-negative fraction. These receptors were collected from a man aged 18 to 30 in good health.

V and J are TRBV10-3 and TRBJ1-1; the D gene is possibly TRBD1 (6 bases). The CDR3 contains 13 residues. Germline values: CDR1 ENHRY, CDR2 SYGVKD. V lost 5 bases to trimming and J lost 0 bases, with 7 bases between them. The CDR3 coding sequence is TGTGCCATCAGTAGGGGGTTGAACACTGAAGCTTTCTTT. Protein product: CAISRGLNTEAFF.

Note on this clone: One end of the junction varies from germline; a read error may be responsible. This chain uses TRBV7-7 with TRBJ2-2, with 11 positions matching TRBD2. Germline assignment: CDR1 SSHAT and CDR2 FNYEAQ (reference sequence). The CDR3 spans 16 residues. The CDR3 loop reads CASSPTSGMVPGELFF. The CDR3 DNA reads TGTGCTAGCAGCCCGACTAGCGGGATGGTTCCCGGGGAGCTGTTTTTT. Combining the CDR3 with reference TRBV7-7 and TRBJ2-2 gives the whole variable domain GAGVSQSPRYKVTKRGQDVTLRCDPISSHATLYWYQQALGQGPEFLTYFNYEAQPDKSGLPSDRFSAERPEGSISTLTIQRTEQRDSAMYRCASSPTSGMVPGELFFGEGSRLTVL.

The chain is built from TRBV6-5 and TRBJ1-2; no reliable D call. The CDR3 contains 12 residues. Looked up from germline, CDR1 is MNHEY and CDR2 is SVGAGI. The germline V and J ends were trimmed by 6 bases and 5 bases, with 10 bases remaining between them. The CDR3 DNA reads TGTGCCAGCAGCCGAGAGGGTTATGGCTACACCTTC. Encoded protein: CASSREGYGYTF.

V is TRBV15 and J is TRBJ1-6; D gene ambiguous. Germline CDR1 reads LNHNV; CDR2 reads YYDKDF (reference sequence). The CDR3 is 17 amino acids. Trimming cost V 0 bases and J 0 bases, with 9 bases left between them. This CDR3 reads CATSRDLASSYNSPLHF. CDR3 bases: TGTGCCACCAGCAGAGATTTGGCGAGCTCCTATAATTCACCCCTCCACTTT. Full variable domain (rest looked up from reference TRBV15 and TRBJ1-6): DAMVIQNPRYQVTQFGKPVTLSCSQTLNHNVMYWYQQKSSQAPKLLFHYYDKDFNNEADTPDNFQSRRPNTSFCFLDIRSPGLGDTAMYLCATSRDLASSYNSPLHFGNGTRLTVT.